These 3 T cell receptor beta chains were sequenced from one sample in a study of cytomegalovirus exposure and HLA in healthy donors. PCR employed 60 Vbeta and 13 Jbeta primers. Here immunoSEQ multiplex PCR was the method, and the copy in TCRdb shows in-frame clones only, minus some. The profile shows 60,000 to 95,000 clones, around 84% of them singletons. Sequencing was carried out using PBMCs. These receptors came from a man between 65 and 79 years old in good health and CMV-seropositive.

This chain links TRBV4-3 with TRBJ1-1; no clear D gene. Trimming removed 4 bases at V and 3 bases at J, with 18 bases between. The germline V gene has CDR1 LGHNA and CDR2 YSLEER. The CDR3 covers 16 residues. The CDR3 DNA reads TGCGCCAGCAGCCCTTATCCCGGTCAGGCAGACACTGAAGCTTTCTTT. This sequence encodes CASSPYPGQADTEAFF.

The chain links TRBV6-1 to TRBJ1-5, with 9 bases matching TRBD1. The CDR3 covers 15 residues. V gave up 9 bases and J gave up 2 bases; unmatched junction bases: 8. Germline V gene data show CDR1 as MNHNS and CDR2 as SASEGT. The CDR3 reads CASGARTGGNQPQHF. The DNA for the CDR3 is TGTGCCAGTGGAGCGAGGACAGGGGGCAATCAGCCCCAGCATTTT.

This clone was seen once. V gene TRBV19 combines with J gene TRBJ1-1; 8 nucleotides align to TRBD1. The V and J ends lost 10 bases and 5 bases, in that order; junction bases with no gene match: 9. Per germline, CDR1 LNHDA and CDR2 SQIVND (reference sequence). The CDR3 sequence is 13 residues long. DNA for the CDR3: TGTGCCATAGGGGGCCAGGGGGCTACTGAAGCTTTCTTT. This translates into CAIGGQGATEAFF.